These 27 T cell receptor beta chains were all obtained from the same sample, sequenced in a study of blood T cell repertoires in COVID-19. Assay used: immunoSEQ multiplex PCR; TCRdb lists only in-frame clones, some missing. Found here are approximately 280,000 clones, around 89% of them singletons; the top ten hold about 4.2%. The sequencing sample was made of peripheral blood. These receptors came from a man in his forties or fifties with acute or convalescent COVID-19.

Points on this clone: Other DNA sequences in the sample encode the same CDR3. The chain employs TRBV7-2 and TRBJ2-7; D is ambiguous. The length of the CDR3 is 12 residues. Germline V lookup: CDR1 SGHTA, CDR2 FQGNSA. V gave up 5 bases and J gave up 0 bases, with 5 bases separating them. CDR3 sequence (DNA): TGTGCCAGCAGCCTGAGCTCCTACGAGCAGTACTTC. Translation gives CASSLSSYEQYF.

Only one count was recorded for this clone. The chain links TRBV18 to TRBJ2-1; 11 positions match TRBD2. The length of the CDR3 is 15 residues. After removal of 4 bases from V and 5 bases from J, the junction contained 4 bases not matched to a gene. Germline lookup yields CDR1 KGHSH and CDR2 LQKENI. CDR3 loop: CASSLSGGANNEQFF. The CDR3 nucleotides are TGTGCCAGCTCACTTAGCGGGGGGGCGAACAATGAGCAGTTCTTC.

This chain joins TRBV9 and TRBJ2-1, with D possibly TRBD1 on 6 matching bases. The V end was cut by 3 bases, the J end by 3 bases, with 13 bases between. Germline-derived CDR1 and CDR2 are SGDLS and YYNGEE. The CDR3 sequence is 15 residues long. The CDR3 sequence: CASSDRDTRYNEQFF. CDR3 DNA sequence: TGTGCCAGCAGCGATCGGGACACACGCTACAATGAGCAGTTCTTC.

This chain connects TRBV30 to TRBJ1-6; 8 bases match TRBD1. The germline V gene encodes CDR1 GTSNPN and CDR2 SVGIG (reference sequence). The CDR3 runs 13 residues. After removal of 7 bases from V and 7 bases from J, the junction contained 6 bases not matched to a gene. The CDR3 region has the DNA TGTGCCTCCAAACAGGGGGGGAATTCACCCCTCCACTTT. Translated: CASKQGGNSPLHF.

The V gene is TRBV7-2, the J gene TRBJ1-6; no definite D call. CDR3 length: 14 amino acids. The V end was cut by 5 bases, the J end by 11 bases, with 16 bases between. Germline CDR1 reads SGHTA; CDR2 reads FQGNSA. The CDR3 protein is CASSPPLWYTPLHF. The CDR3 DNA is TGTGCCAGCAGCCCCCCCTTATGGTACACACCCCTCCACTTT. Complete variable domain (other parts from reference TRBV7-2 and TRBJ1-6): GAGVSQSPSNKVTEKGKDVELRCDPISGHTALYWYRQSLGQGLEFLIYFQGNSAPDKSGLPSDRFSAERTGGSVSTLTIQRTQQEDSAVYLCASSPPLWYTPLHFGNGTRLTVT.

This chain connects TRBV7-9 to TRBJ1-6; a weak D match, TRBD1 (5 bases). CDR3 length: 17 residues. The V and J ends lost 0 bases and 10 bases respectively, with 19 bases between them. Per germline, CDR1 SEHNR and CDR2 FQNEAQ (reference sequence). Here the CDR3 DNA reads TGTGCCAGCAGCTTAGCGGTATCGGGCGGGGGAAAATCACCCCTCCACTTT. Translating it yields CASSLAVSGGGKSPLHF.

This clone was observed once. The chain has TRBV18 and TRBJ2-3; 7 positions agree with TRBD1. The CDR3 spans 14 residues. Germline loops: CDR1 KGHSH, CDR2 LQKENI. V was pared by 3 bases and J by 4 bases, with 4 bases of the junction left unmatched. The CDR3 nucleotides are TGTGCCAGCTCACCGACCCAGGGGGCAGATACGCAGTATTTT. It yields the protein CASSPTQGADTQYF.

V and J are TRBV18 and TRBJ1-1; D uncertain. The germline V gene encodes CDR1 KGHSH and CDR2 LQKENI. The CDR3 sequence is 14 residues long. V was shortened by 4 bases and J by 8 bases, with 17 bases between the two germline ends. The CDR3 DNA follows: TGTGCCAGCTCACTACTTAACCCTGAAACGGAAGCTTTCTTT. Protein product: CASSLLNPETEAFF. Full variable domain (missing parts from reference TRBV18 and TRBJ1-1): NAGVMQNPRHLVRRRGQEARLRCSPMKGHSHVYWYRQLPEEGLKFMVYLQKENIIDESGMPKERFSAEFPKEGPSILRIQQVVRGDSAAYFCASSLLNPETEAFFGQGTRLTVV.

The genes are TRBV7-2 and TRBJ2-7; no clear D. V lost 0 bases and J 0 bases, leaving 9 bases between the germline ends. Germline values: CDR1 SGHTA, CDR2 FQGNSA. The CDR3 sequence is 15 residues long. The CDR3 reads CASSLARQNSYEQYF. The DNA of the CDR3 is TGTGCCAGCAGCTTAGCGCGGCAGAACTCCTACGAGCAGTACTTC.

This clone was seen a few times. The genes are TRBV6-5 and TRBJ2-1; TRBD1 matches at 7 bases. Germline lookup yields CDR1 MNHEY and CDR2 SVGAGI. V gave up 5 bases and J gave up 10 bases; unmatched junction bases: 8. The CDR3 runs to 13 residues. The CDR3, as DNA: TGTGCCAGCAGTCCCCCCGCGACAGGGGAGCAGTTCTTC. Translated, it gives CASSPPATGEQFF.

This clone has only a few counts. The chain carries TRBV2 and TRBJ2-2; maybe TRBD1 (5 bases). Germline V gene lookup returns CDR1 SNHLY and CDR2 FYNNEI. With 5 bases removed from V and 0 bases from J, the gap between germline ends came to 10 bases. The CDR3 consists of 15 residues. CDR3 sequence: CASSTQDPNTGELFF. CDR3 sequence (DNA): TGTGCCAGCAGTACACAGGACCCGAACACCGGGGAGCTGTTTTTT.

The chain employs TRBV4-1 and TRBJ2-3; the D gene is possibly TRBD1 (5 bases). Trimming pared 1 base from V and 2 bases from J, leaving 10 bases between. The CDR3 sequence is 15 residues long. Per germline, CDR1 MGHRA and CDR2 YSYEKL. CDR3 coding DNA: TGCGCCAGCAGCCAAGGGCCAGGGTCCACAGATACGCAGTATTTT. Translated, it gives CASSQGPGSTDTQYF.

The chain is built from TRBV5-4 and TRBJ1-2, with 7 nucleotides matching TRBD1. The J segment lost 6 bases and the V segment lost 1 base, leaving 9 bases of the junction unmatched. This CDR3 region has 15 residues. Germline assignment: CDR1 SGHNT and CDR2 YYREEE (reference sequence). The CDR3 region has the DNA TGTGCCAGCAGCTTGATGGCACAGGGGAGGAATGGCTACACCTTC. Encoded protein: CASSLMAQGRNGYTF.

The V and J genes are TRBV9 and TRBJ1-2; the D gene is possibly TRBD1 (6 bases). Per germline, CDR1 SGDLS and CDR2 YYNGEE. Trimming took 2 bases from V and 8 from J, leaving 16 bases between them. The CDR3 contains 14 residues. In DNA, the CDR3 is TGTGCCAGCAGCGTTGGGACAACGCCCGGGGGCTACACCTTC. Translating it yields CASSVGTTPGGYTF.

This sequence joins TRBV5-8 and TRBJ2-7, with D possibly matching TRBD2 (6 bases). The CDR3 contains 16 residues. Germline loops: CDR1 SGHTS, CDR2 YDEGEE. Trimming pared 2 bases from V and 1 base from J, leaving 16 bases between. CDR3 loop: CASSFSSGSVSYEQYF. The CDR3 coding sequence is TGTGCCAGCAGCTTTAGTAGCGGAAGTGTGTCCTACGAGCAGTACTTC.

This clone has only one observation. The V call is TRBV18, the J call TRBJ1-2; TRBD1 is a possible D gene (6 bases). From germline, CDR1 is KGHSH and CDR2 LQKENI. The CDR3 is 14 amino acids. V lost 1 base and J 7 bases, leaving 13 bases between the germline ends. The CDR3 protein is CASSPQGTNRGYTF. The CDR3 DNA is TGTGCCAGCTCACCACAGGGGACAAACCGTGGCTACACCTTC.

CDR3 amino acids: CASGLRTGGEGYTQYF. The CDR3 DNA reads TGTGCTAGTGGTTTGCGAACAGGGGGCGAGGGCTATACGCAGTATTTT. J is TRBJ2-3 and V is TRBV12-5, with 9 nucleotides matching TRBD1. In germline, CDR1 is LGHNT, CDR2 FRNRAP. This CDR3 is built from 16 residues. Trimming removed 2 bases from V and 7 bases from J; junction bases left unmatched: 10.

The chain links TRBV10-3 to TRBJ2-7; the D gene is possibly TRBD2 (6 bases). Germline V gives CDR1 ENHRY, CDR2 SYGVKD. The CDR3 runs to 16 residues. Trimming took 5 bases from V and 6 from J, leaving 23 bases between them. CDR3 DNA sequence: TGTGCCATCAGTAACCAGACCGCGCCGGGGACTGGCGAGCAGTACTTC. Its translation is CAISNQTAPGTGEQYF.

The chain joins TRBV5-1 to TRBJ2-7, with D perhaps matching TRBD1 (8 bases). The CDR3 is 14 residues long. CDR1 and CDR2 from the germline V gene are SGHRS and YFSETQ. V was pared by 3 bases and J by 4 bases, with 14 bases between. CDR3 sequence: CASSSGQGGYEQYF. CDR3 DNA sequence: TGCGCCAGCAGCTCCGGACAGGGAGGGTACGAGCAGTACTTC. Complete variable domain (other parts from reference TRBV5-1 and TRBJ2-7): KAGVTQTPRYLIKTRGQQVTLSCSPISGHRSVSWYQQTPGQGLQFLFEYFSETQRNKGNFPGRFSGRQFSNSRSEMNVSTLELGDSALYLCASSSGQGGYEQYFGPGTRLTVT.

This CDR3 reads CASSWREGGQNTEAFF. The CDR3 coding sequence is TGCGCCAGCAGCTGGAGGGAAGGGGGCCAAAACACTGAAGCTTTCTTT. The chain couples TRBV5-1 to TRBJ1-1; 7 bases are a match to TRBD1. Germline CDR1 SGHRS, CDR2 YFSETQ. V was clipped by 3 bases and J by 2 bases; unmatched bases: 10. The CDR3 covers 16 residues.

V is TRBV14 and J is TRBJ2-2; D is unresolved. Deletions cut 4 bases from V and 3 bases from J, with 6 bases between. Germline loops: CDR1 SGHDN, CDR2 FVKESK. There are 13 residues in the CDR3. The CDR3 sequence: CASSPVHTGELFF. CDR3 coding DNA: TGTGCCAGCAGCCCGGTGCACACCGGGGAGCTGTTTTTT.

This clone was found once. The junction shows a germline mismatch at one end, possibly a read error. This chain uses TRBV29-1 with TRBJ2-4; no clear D gene. Germline V gene sequence: CDR1 SQVTM, CDR2 ANQGSEA. The CDR3 contains 13 residues. CDR3 loop: CSAEPIAKNIQYF. Here the CDR3 DNA reads TGCAGCGCTGAACCTATAGCCAAAAACATTCAGTACTTC. The full variable domain, with the rest looked up from reference TRBV29-1 and TRBJ2-4, is SAVISQKPSRDICQRGTSLTIQCQVDSQVTMMFWYRQQPGQSLTLIATANQGSEATYESGFVIDKFPISRPNLTFSTLTVSNMSPEDSSIYLCSAEPIAKNIQYFGAGTRLSVL.

The chain combines TRBV11-1 with TRBJ1-1, with D possibly being TRBD1 (5 bases). V lost 5 bases and J 5 bases, leaving 18 bases between the germline ends. CDR3 length equals 15 residues. Germline V gives CDR1 SGHAT, CDR2 FQDESV (reference sequence). The CDR3: CASSQQGGKRTEAFF. For the CDR3, the DNA is TGTGCCAGCAGCCAGCAGGGAGGTAAAAGGACTGAAGCTTTCTTT. Combining the CDR3 with reference TRBV11-1 and TRBJ1-1 gives the whole variable domain EAEVAQSPRYKITEKSQAVAFWCDPISGHATLYWYRQILGQGPELLVQFQDESVVDDSQLPKDRFSAERLKGVDSTLKIQPAELGDSAMYLCASSQQGGKRTEAFFGQGTRLTVV.

The chain links TRBV10-3 to TRBJ1-6; no clear D. Trimming took off 0 bases at V and 7 bases at J, with 10 bases between the two ends. Germline V gene data show CDR1 as ENHRY and CDR2 as SYGVKD. The CDR3 contains 15 residues. CDR3 region: CAISESRLENSPLHF. The CDR3 DNA reads as TGTGCCATCAGTGAGTCGAGACTTGAGAATTCACCCCTCCACTTT.

This chain links TRBV21-1 with TRBJ1-5. TRBV21-1 is assigned pseudogene status. The CDR3 sequence is 11 residues long. The CDR3 DNA sequence: TGTGCCAGCAGCAATCGTCAGCCCCAGCATTTT. The encoded protein is CASSNRQPQHF.

This chain uses TRBV15 with TRBJ1-3; D unclear. Germline V gene data show CDR1 as LNHNV and CDR2 as YYDKDF (reference sequence). The length of the CDR3 is 16 residues. V gave up 0 bases and J gave up 6 bases, with 15 bases separating them. The DNA of the CDR3 is TGTGCCACCAGCAGAGATCCGCCGGGTGAGGCAAACACCATATATTTT. As protein: CATSRDPPGEANTIYF.

Written as DNA, the CDR3 is TGTGCCACCTCCGACAGCGCTATTAACTATGGCTACACCTTC. Its protein is CATSDSAINYGYTF. The J gene is TRBJ1-2, the V gene TRBV19, with D maybe TRBD1 (5 bases). Germline V CDR1 and CDR2: LNHDA, SQIVND (reference sequence). V was trimmed by 10 bases and J by 1 base, leaving 16 bases between them. The CDR3 contains 14 residues.